These 18 T cell receptor beta chains were sequenced from one sample in a study of blood T cell repertoires in COVID-19. Only in-frame clones appear in the TCRdb table, and some are missing; sequencing was by immunoSEQ multiplex PCR. The sample shows 140,000 to 150,000 clones, 75% to 90% of them seen only once. Sample: PBMCs or T cells enriched from blood (not recorded which). These TCRs come from a man in his fifties or sixties who had recovered from COVID-19.

The rearrangement links TRBV4-2 to TRBJ1-5; D may be TRBD1 (5 bases). The CDR3 loop spans 15 amino acids. Trimming took off 1 base at V and 3 bases at J, with 10 bases between the two ends. Germline lookup yields CDR1 LGHNA and CDR2 YNFKEQ. The chain's CDR3 is CASSQGPTDNQPQHF. DNA of the CDR3: TGTGCCAGCAGCCAAGGACCGACAGACAATCAGCCCCAGCATTTT.

This chain uses TRBV6-1 with TRBJ2-3; 11 positions match TRBD2. The CDR3 consists of 17 residues. The J segment lost 2 bases and the V segment lost 0 bases, leaving 4 bases of the junction unmatched. CDR1 and CDR2 (germline): MNHNS, SASEGT. CDR3: CASSEARLAGLTDTQYF. CDR3 nucleotide sequence: TGTGCCAGCAGTGAAGCTCGACTAGCGGGGCTCACAGATACGCAGTATTTT.

This chain uses TRBV28 with TRBJ1-2; D unclear. Germline CDR1 and CDR2: MDHEN and SYDVKM. This CDR3 is 13 amino acids long. V lost 3 bases to trimming and J lost 2 bases, with 7 bases between them. Written as DNA, the CDR3 is TGTGCCAGCAGTTTGTACAGAAACTATGGCTACACCTTC. Protein sequence: CASSLYRNYGYTF.

The chain has TRBV9 and TRBJ1-2; D call uncertain. The V gene's germline CDR1 is SGDLS and CDR2 YYNGEE. There are 14 residues in the CDR3. V shed 5 bases and J shed 3 bases, with 14 bases lying between them. CDR3 sequence (DNA): TGTGCCAGCAGTGCCATAGGTCAGGACTATGGCTACACCTTC. Residues: CASSAIGQDYGYTF.

This clone was seen a few times. The rearrangement joins TRBV7-9 to TRBJ1-5; D unresolved. The CDR3 contains 14 residues. Trimming removed 4 bases from V and 1 base from J, with 8 bases in between. Germline V gene data show CDR1 as SEHNR and CDR2 as FQNEAQ (reference sequence). The CDR3 DNA is TGTGCCAGCAGCTCCTTTCTCAGCAATCAGCCCCAGCATTTT. This translates into CASSSFLSNQPQHF.

The chain couples TRBV5-1 to TRBJ2-3; 9 bases agree with TRBD1. This CDR3 has 16 amino acids. With V trimmed by 5 bases and J by 6 bases, 13 bases remained unmatched. In germline, CDR1 is SGHRS, CDR2 YFSETQ. The CDR3 region has the DNA TGCGCCAGCAGGTACAGGGGGCACGTTGGCGGTGATACGCAGTATTTT. It encodes CASRYRGHVGGDTQYF. Together with reference TRBV5-1 and TRBJ2-3, the CDR3 gives the full variable domain: KAGVTQTPRYLIKTRGQQVTLSCSPISGHRSVSWYQQTPGQGLQFLFEYFSETQRNKGNFPGRFSGRQFSNSRSEMNVSTLELGDSALYLCASRYRGHVGGDTQYFGPGTRLTVL.

The chain links TRBV10-3 to TRBJ1-2, with 7 bases identical to TRBD1. V shed 9 bases and J 2 bases; nucleotides not matched to a gene: 9. The CDR3 has 14 residues. Germline-derived CDR1 and CDR2 are ENHRY and SYGVKD. The CDR3, as DNA: TGTGCCATTCTATTGACAGGGAGGAACTATGGCTACACCTTC. This codes for CAILLTGRNYGYTF.

This chain connects TRBV28 to TRBJ1-1; 8 bases match TRBD1. Trimming at V came to 7 bases and at J to 8 bases, leaving 6 bases not matched to a gene. The CDR3 is 12 residues long. The germline V gene encodes CDR1 MDHEN and CDR2 SYDVKM. Here the CDR3 DNA reads TGTGCCAGCACCTATTACAGGGGGGAAGCTTTCTTT. It translates to CASTYYRGEAFF.

The rearrangement links TRBV28 to TRBJ1-5; D is ambiguous. CDR1 and CDR2 from the germline V gene are MDHEN and SYDVKM. The V end was cut by 2 bases, the J end by 5 bases, with 7 bases between. This CDR3 region has 13 residues. Here the CDR3 DNA reads TGTGCCAGCAGTTTAGCCGGGGATCAGCCCCAGCATTTT. Its translation: CASSLAGDQPQHF.

This chain joins TRBV5-1 and TRBJ2-2; D call uncertain. The CDR3 sequence is 12 residues long. Trimming stripped 4 bases from V and 2 bases from J, with 3 bases between. The V gene's germline CDR1 is SGHRS and CDR2 YFSETQ. The CDR3 coding sequence is TGCGCCAGCAGCCCAAACACCGGGGAGCTGTTTTTT. It yields the protein CASSPNTGELFF.

This chain links TRBV28 with TRBJ2-2; possible D gene TRBD1, 5 bases. Per germline, CDR1 MDHEN and CDR2 SYDVKM. The CDR3 length is 11 residues. The germline V and J ends were trimmed by 6 bases and 7 bases, with 6 bases remaining between them. The CDR3 DNA follows: TGTGCCAGCAGCGACAGCGGGGAGCTGTTTTTT. This translates into CASSDSGELFF.

The chain uses TRBV24-1 and TRBJ2-5; 7 bases fit TRBD1. V lost 4 bases and J lost 5; bases outside the gene matches: 9. This CDR3 is built from 15 residues. Germline lookup yields CDR1 KGHDR and CDR2 SFDVKD. The CDR3 nucleotides read TGTGCCACCAGTGACCCGACAGGGTTCGTGGAGACCCAGTACTTC. Protein: CATSDPTGFVETQYF.

The genes are TRBV19 and TRBJ1-4; D perhaps matches TRBD1 (5 bases). There are 15 residues in the CDR3. Trimming cost V 5 bases and J 8 bases, with 18 bases left between them. Germline V gives CDR1 LNHDA, CDR2 SQIVND (reference sequence). The CDR3 sequence is CASSPRDRFGEKLFF. The CDR3 nucleotides read TGTGCCAGTAGTCCCAGGGATCGATTTGGCGAAAAACTGTTTTTT.

This rearrangement joins TRBV7-2 to TRBJ2-7; 8 bases align to TRBD2. Germline V gene sequence: CDR1 SGHTA, CDR2 FQGNSA. This CDR3 region has 15 residues. The V segment lost 3 bases and the J segment 5 bases; nucleotides outside the gene matches: 9. CDR3 nucleotide sequence: TGTGCCAGCAGCTTTGAGCGGGAGAGGTCCCACGAGCAGTACTTC. The encoded protein is CASSFERERSHEQYF.

The chain uses TRBV7-9 and TRBJ2-3; 10 bases map to TRBD1. V was pared by 5 bases and J by 6 bases, with 5 bases of the junction left unmatched. The CDR3 covers 14 residues. Germline assignment: CDR1 SEHNR and CDR2 FQNEAQ (reference sequence). The CDR3 reads CASSRDRGVDTQYF. The CDR3 DNA is TGTGCCAGCAGCCGGGACAGGGGAGTGGATACGCAGTATTTT. The full variable domain, completed using reference TRBV7-9 and TRBJ2-3, is DTGVSQNPRHKITKRGQNVTFRCDPISEHNRLYWYRQTLGQGPEFLTYFQNEAQLEKSRLLSDRFSAERPKGSFSTLEIQRTEQGDSAMYLCASSRDRGVDTQYFGPGTRLTVL.

This chain links TRBV19 with TRBJ2-2; TRBD1 matches at 8 bases. J gave up 6 bases and V 5 bases, and 11 bases lay outside the gene matches. This CDR3 is built from 16 residues. CDR1 is LNHDA and CDR2 is SQIVND in the germline V gene (reference sequence). For the CDR3, the DNA is TGTGCCAGTAGTGTCTTCGGACAGGGAGGAGCCGGGGAGCTGTTTTTT. Its protein is CASSVFGQGGAGELFF.

This clone has only one observation. The CDR3 region has the DNA TGCAGCGGGATCACTAGCGGGAGCGAGCAGTACTTC. Translating gives CSGITSGSEQYF. The chain employs TRBV29-1 and TRBJ2-7; 11 bases match TRBD2. J lost 6 bases, V lost 7 bases, and 5 bases had no gene match. Per the germline V gene, CDR1 is SQVTM and CDR2 is ANQGSEA. CDR3 length: 12 amino acids.

The rearrangement joins TRBV15 to TRBJ2-3; 9 bases match TRBD1. The CDR3 loop spans 17 amino acids. Germline loops: CDR1 LNHNV, CDR2 YYDKDF (reference sequence). The V segment lost 4 bases and the J segment 0 bases; nucleotides outside the gene matches: 8. Written as DNA, the CDR3 is TGTGCCACCAGCATACCGGACAGGGGCGCTAGCACAGATACGCAGTATTTT. It yields the protein CATSIPDRGASTDTQYF.